The 7 T cell receptor beta chains reported below all come from one sample, sequenced in a study of T cells after yellow fever vaccination. TCRdb passed the 5' RACE reads through MiXCR, listing each CDR3 protein once. This table has 150,000 to 200,000 distinct CDR3 sequences, roughly 11% appearing once. Specimen: CD8+ T cells sorted from PBMCs, collected 15 days after the yellow fever booster vaccination. The receptor set was obtained from a man between 18 and 29 years old who received the YFV17D yellow fever vaccine.

The V and J genes are TRBV28 and TRBJ2-7; D is perhaps TRBD1 (9 bases). V shed 3 bases and J shed 3 bases, with 18 bases lying between them. The germline CDR1 and CDR2 sequences are MDHEN and SYDVKM. There are 16 residues in the CDR3. The CDR3 DNA sequence: TGTGCCAGCAGTTTGCGGGGGGACAGGGCTTTCTACGAGCAGTACGTC. Translation: CASSLRGDRAFYEQYV.

The chain has TRBV28 and TRBJ2-7; 7 positions match TRBD1. The germline V gene has CDR1 MDHEN and CDR2 SYDVKM. Trimming took 5 bases from V and 5 from J; bases not matched to a gene: 9. The CDR3 extends over 14 amino acids. The CDR3: CASSPTTGIHEQYV. The CDR3 DNA reads as TGTGCCAGCAGTCCAACGACAGGGATCCACGAGCAGTACGTC.

The table lists this clonotype with many counts. The rearrangement joins TRBV25-1 to TRBJ2-5, with D unresolved. This CDR3 contains 10 residues. Germline CDR1 is MGHDK and CDR2 is SYGVNS. V dropped 8 bases and J dropped 2 bases, with 3 bases sitting between them. The CDR3 DNA reads TGTGCCAGCGGGCAAGAGACCCAGTACTTC. Its protein is CASGQETQYF.

This clonotype occurred many times. The chain recombines TRBV3-1 with TRBJ2-7; D may match TRBD1 or TRBD2 (5 bases each). The V and J ends lost 3 bases and 3 bases respectively, with 18 bases between them. CDR1 LGHDT and CDR2 YNNKEL come from the germline V gene (reference sequence). The CDR3 runs to 16 residues. The CDR3 nucleotides read TGTGCCAGCAGCCACATCGGAAGGGGACCCAACTACGAGCAGTACTTC. Translated, it gives CASSHIGRGPNYEQYF.

This clonotype was picked up a small number of times. This chain uses TRBV12-3 or TRBV12-4 with TRBJ2-3; tentatively, D is TRBD1 or TRBD2 (6 bases each). The length of the CDR3 is 14 residues. V lost 5 bases to trimming and J lost 7 bases, with 16 bases between them. The CDR3 region has the DNA TGTGCCAGCAGTCACGGGGGCCACGTAAATACGCAGTATTTT. Translating gives CASSHGGHVNTQYF.

The chain joins TRBV12-3 or TRBV12-4 to TRBJ2-7; 7 nucleotides agree with TRBD1. CDR3 length equals 18 residues. The junction had 20 bases not matched to a gene; V was cut back by 6 bases and J by 3 bases. The CDR3: CASSLQDPGQSFHYEQYF. Here the CDR3 DNA reads TGTGCCAGCAGCCTACAAGACCCGGGACAGAGTTTTCACTACGAGCAGTACTTC.

This chain uses TRBV6-4 with TRBJ2-7; D might be TRBD2 (6 bases). V lost 3 bases and J 7 bases, leaving 22 bases between the germline ends. The CDR3 is 16 amino acids. Per the germline V gene, CDR1 is MRHNA and CDR2 is SNTAGT. CDR3 DNA sequence: TGTGCCAGCAGTGATGAACTAGCACCGTCCTCGGGTGAGCAGTACGTC. It specifies CASSDELAPSSGEQYV.